This T cell receptor beta chain was sequenced in a study of T-cell reconstitution after alpha-beta-depleted transplantation in children. The study's findings and limits: T-cell numbers and diversity one year post-transplant derived largely from freshly generated T cells. In some patients, recipient T cells and intrathymic progenitors surviving conditioning explained high day-60 diversity. Several hundred rapidly expanded clones from non-depleted graft cells reportedly supplied alpha-beta T cells about two months post-transplant.

The table lists this clonotype with many counts. The antigen is not known. As it was prepared, the TCRbeta library received unique molecular identifiers. One entry per CDR3 protein results from TCRdb running MiXCR on the PCR reads. Of around 450,000 distinct CDR3 sequences listed, over 9.5% are singletons. Trimming pared 1 base from V and 4 bases from J, leaving 7 bases between. Per germline, CDR1 LGHNA and CDR2 YSLEER. This CDR3 is built from 14 residues. The clonotype was recovered from a child aged 2 to 10 with inherited bone marrow failure, due to receive a stem cell transplant. The sample was PBMCs, taken before TCRalphabeta/CD19-depleted stem cell transplant. The chain recombines TRBV4-3 with TRBJ1-4; D is uncertain. The CDR3 reads CASSQGHGNEKLFF. The CDR3 DNA follows: TGCGCCAGCAGCCAAGGACATGGTAATGAAAAACTGTTTTTT.